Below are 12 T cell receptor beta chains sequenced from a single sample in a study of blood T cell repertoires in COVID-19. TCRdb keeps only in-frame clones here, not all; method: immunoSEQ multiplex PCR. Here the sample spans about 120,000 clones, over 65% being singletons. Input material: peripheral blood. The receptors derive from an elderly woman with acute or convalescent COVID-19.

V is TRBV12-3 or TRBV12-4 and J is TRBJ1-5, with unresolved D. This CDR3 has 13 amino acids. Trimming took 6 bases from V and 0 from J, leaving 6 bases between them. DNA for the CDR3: TGTGCCAGCAGGCTAAATAGCAATCAGCCCCAGCATTTT. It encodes CASRLNSNQPQHF.

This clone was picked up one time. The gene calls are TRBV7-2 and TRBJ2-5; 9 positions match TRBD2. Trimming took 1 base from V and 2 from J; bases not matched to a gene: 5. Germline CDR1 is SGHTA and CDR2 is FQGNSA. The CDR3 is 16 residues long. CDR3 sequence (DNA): TGTGCCAGCAGCTTAGGTTATGCGGGGGGGCAAGAGACCCAGTACTTC. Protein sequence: CASSLGYAGGQETQYF.

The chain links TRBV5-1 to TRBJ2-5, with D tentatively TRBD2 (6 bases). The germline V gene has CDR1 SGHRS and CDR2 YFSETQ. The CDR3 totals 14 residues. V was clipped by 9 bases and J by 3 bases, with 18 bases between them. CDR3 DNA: TGCGCCACACAAATCGGGGGTGGGGAAGAGACCCAGTACTTC. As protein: CATQIGGGEETQYF.

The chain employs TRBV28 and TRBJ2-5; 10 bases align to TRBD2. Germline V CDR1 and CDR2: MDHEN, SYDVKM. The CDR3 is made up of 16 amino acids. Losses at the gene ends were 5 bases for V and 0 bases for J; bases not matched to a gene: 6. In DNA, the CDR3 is TGTGCCAGCAGTCCCCTTAGCGGGGGGTACCAAGAGACCCAGTACTTC. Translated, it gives CASSPLSGGYQETQYF.

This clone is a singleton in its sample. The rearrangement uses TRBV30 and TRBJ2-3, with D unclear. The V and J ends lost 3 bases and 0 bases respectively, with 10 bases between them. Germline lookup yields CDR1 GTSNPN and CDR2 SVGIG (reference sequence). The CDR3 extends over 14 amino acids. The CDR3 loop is CAWSTRVSTDTQYF. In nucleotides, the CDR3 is TGTGCCTGGAGCACTCGGGTCAGCACAGATACGCAGTATTTT.

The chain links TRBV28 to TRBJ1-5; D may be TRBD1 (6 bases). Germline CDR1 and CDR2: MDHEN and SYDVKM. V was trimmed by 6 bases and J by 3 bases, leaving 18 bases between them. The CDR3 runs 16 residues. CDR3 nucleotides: TGTGCCAGCAGCCGTTACTCGGACAGACCCAATCAGCCCCAGCATTTT. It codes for CASSRYSDRPNQPQHF.

The CDR3 DNA sequence: TGTGCCAGCAGTGAAAGGACACAATTCTACGAGCAGTACTTC. Translating it yields CASSERTQFYEQYF. V gene TRBV2 combines with J gene TRBJ2-7; the D gene is possibly TRBD1 (5 bases). CDR1 SNHLY and CDR2 FYNNEI come from the germline V gene. The CDR3 has 14 residues. V lost 2 bases and J 3 bases, leaving 11 bases between the germline ends.

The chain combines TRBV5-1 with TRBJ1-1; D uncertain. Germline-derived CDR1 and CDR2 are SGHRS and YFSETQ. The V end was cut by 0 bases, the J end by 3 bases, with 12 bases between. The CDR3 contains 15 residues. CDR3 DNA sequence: TGCGCCAGCAGCTTGGCCGCCGGGGTGGACACTGAAGCTTTCTTT. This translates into CASSLAAGVDTEAFF.

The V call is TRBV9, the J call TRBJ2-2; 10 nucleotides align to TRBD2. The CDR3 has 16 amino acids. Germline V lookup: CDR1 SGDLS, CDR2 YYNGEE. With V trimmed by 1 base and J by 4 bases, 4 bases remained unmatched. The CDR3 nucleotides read TGTGCCAGCAGCGTATCTAGCGGGAGATTCACCGGGGAGCTGTTTTTT. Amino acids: CASSVSSGRFTGELFF.

The CDR3 nucleotides read TGCGCCAGCAGCCGCAATCCTCGACAGGAAGGGGAGCTGTTTTTT. The encoded protein is CASSRNPRQEGELFF. This chain connects TRBV4-3 to TRBJ2-2; perhaps TRBD1 as D (6 bases). V lost 4 bases, J lost 8 bases, and 17 bases lay in between. Germline V gives CDR1 LGHNA, CDR2 YSLEER. This CDR3 spans 15 amino acids.

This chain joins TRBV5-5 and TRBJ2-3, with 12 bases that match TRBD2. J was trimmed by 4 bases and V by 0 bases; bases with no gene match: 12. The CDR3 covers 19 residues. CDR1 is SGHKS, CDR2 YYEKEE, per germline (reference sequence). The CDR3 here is CASSLVLAGGPEKADTQYF. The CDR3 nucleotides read TGTGCCAGCAGCTTGGTGCTAGCGGGGGGGCCCGAGAAGGCAGATACGCAGTATTTT. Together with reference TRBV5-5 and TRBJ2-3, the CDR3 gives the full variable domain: DAGVTQSPTHLIKTRGQQVTLRCSPISGHKSVSWYQQVLGQGPQFIFQYYEKEERGRGNFPDRFSARQFPNYSSELNVNALLLGDSALYLCASSLVLAGGPEKADTQYFGPGTRLTVL.

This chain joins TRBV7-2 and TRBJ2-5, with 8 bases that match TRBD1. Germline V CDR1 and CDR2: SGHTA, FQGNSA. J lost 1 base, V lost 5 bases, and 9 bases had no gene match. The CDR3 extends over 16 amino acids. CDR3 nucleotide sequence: TGTGCCAGCAGCCCACGGACAGGGTTGGTCCAAGAGACCCAGTACTTC. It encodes CASSPRTGLVQETQYF.